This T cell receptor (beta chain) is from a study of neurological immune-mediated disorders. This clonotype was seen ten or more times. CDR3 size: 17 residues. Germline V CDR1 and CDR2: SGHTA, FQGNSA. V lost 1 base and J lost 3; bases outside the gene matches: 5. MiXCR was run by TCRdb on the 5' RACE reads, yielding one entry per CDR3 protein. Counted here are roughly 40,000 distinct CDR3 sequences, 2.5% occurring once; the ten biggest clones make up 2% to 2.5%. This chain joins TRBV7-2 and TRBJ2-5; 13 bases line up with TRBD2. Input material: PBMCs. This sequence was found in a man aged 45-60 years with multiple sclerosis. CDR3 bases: TGTGCCAGCAGCTTAGGGACTAGCGGGGGCTGGAAAGAGACCCAGTACTTC. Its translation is CASSLGTSGGWKETQYF.